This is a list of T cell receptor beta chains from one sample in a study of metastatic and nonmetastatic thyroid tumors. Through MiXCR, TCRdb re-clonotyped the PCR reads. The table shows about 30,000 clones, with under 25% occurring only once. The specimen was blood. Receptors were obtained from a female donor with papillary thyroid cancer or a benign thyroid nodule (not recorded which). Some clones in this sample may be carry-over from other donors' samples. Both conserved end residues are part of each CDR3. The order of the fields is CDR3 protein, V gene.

CDR3 protein: CASREQAQGKLFF
V gene: TRBV19

CDR3 protein: CASRHSGRADNEQFF
V gene: TRBV5-1

CDR3 protein: CASSLNRMNSPLHF
V gene: TRBV7-9

CDR3 protein: CASSRGGQMIYGYTF
V gene: TRBV12-3/TRBV12-4

CDR3 protein: CASSSLTRNQPQHF
V gene: TRBV6-2/TRBV6-3

CDR3 protein: CASSSGGSINNEQFF
V gene: TRBV27

CDR3 protein: CASSLRGGGANTGELFF
V gene: TRBV12-3/TRBV12-4

CDR3 protein: CASSSLNRDREPYNSPLHF
V gene: TRBV7-8

CDR3 protein: CAIRERPDNSPLHF
V gene: TRBV10-3

CDR3 protein: CASSFQQGDYEQYF
V gene: TRBV7-8

CDR3 protein: CASSLRRGIGRGNEQFF
V gene: TRBV11-2

CDR3 protein: CSARADRVEAFF
V gene: TRBV20-1

CDR3 protein: CSAQDRGHGNSPLHF
V gene: TRBV20-1

CDR3 protein: CASSPGTGQETQYF
V gene: TRBV4-1

CDR3 protein: CASSKRAGRETQYF
V gene: TRBV6-1

CDR3 protein: CASSAGTVQETQYF
V gene: TRBV9

CDR3 protein: CASANLGASVEQYF
V gene: TRBV5-1

CDR3 protein: CSARDWTGGRETQYF
V gene: TRBV20-1

CDR3 protein: CASTSSWGAGNTIYF
V gene: TRBV12-3/TRBV12-4

CDR3 protein: CASSYQGPEYEQYF
V gene: TRBV6-5

CDR3 protein: CSARDQRGREGFNQPQHF
V gene: TRBV20-1

CDR3 protein: CASSYDLFGDTQYF
V gene: TRBV6-1

CDR3 protein: CASRGALAGEKYEQYF
V gene: TRBV6-1

CDR3 protein: CATSRVRVRLADPWNEQFF
V gene: TRBV15

CDR3 protein: CSASHAVSRVADTQYF
V gene: TRBV20-1

CDR3 protein: CASSLGTSSTYEQFF
V gene: TRBV14

CDR3 protein: CSARGFGSSRIQETQYF
V gene: TRBV20-1

CDR3 protein: CASSHQENTEAFF
V gene: TRBV18

CDR3 protein: CASSLAYTDSGNTIYF
V gene: TRBV5-6

CDR3 protein: CASSESRNSEQYF
V gene: TRBV6-1

CDR3 protein: CAWSNFQGYNEQFF
V gene: TRBV30

CDR3 protein: CASSLRRTALFSGNTIYF
V gene: TRBV13

CDR3 protein: CASSERDSSYNSPLHF
V gene: TRBV9

CDR3 protein: CASSYPGVTAGNTIYF
V gene: TRBV19

CDR3 protein: CASSQNNEQFF
V gene: TRBV12-3/TRBV12-4

CDR3 protein: CASSLVWGWGRDYGYTF
V gene: TRBV12-3/TRBV12-4

CDR3 protein: CSARDHPDILRVRQPQHF
V gene: TRBV20-1